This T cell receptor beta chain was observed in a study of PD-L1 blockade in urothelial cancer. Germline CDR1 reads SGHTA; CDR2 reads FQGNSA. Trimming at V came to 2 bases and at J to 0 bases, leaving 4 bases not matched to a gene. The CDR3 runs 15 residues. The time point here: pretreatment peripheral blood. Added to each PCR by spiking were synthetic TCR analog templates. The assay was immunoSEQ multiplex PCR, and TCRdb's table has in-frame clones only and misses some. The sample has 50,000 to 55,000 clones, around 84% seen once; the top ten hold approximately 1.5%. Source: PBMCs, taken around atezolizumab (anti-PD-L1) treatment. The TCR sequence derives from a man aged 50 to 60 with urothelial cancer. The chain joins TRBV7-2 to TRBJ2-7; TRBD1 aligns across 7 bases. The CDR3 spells CASSLTGANSYEQYF. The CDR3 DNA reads TGTGCCAGCAGCTTAACAGGGGCCAACTCCTACGAGCAGTACTTC. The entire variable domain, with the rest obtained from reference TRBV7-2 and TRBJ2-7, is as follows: GAGVSQSPSNKVTEKGKDVELRCDPISGHTALYWYRQSLGQGLEFLIYFQGNSAPDKSGLPSDRFSAERTGGSVSTLTIQRTQQEDSAVYLCASSLTGANSYEQYFGPGTRLTVT.